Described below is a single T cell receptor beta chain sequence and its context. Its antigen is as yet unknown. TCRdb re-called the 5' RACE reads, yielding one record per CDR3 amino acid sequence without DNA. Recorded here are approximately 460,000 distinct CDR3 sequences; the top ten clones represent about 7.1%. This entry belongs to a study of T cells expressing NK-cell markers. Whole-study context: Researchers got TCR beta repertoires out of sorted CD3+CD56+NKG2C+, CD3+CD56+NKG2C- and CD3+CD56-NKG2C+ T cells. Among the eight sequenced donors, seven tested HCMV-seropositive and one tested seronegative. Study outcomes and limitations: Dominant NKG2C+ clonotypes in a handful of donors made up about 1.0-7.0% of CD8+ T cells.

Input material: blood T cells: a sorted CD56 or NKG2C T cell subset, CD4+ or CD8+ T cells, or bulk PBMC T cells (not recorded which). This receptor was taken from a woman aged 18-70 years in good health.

Here the CDR3 reads CSALGTYNEQFF. The chain employs TRBV20-1 and TRBJ2-1. This CDR3 spans 12 amino acids. Germline lookup yields CDR1 DFQATT and CDR2 SNEGSKA (reference sequence).